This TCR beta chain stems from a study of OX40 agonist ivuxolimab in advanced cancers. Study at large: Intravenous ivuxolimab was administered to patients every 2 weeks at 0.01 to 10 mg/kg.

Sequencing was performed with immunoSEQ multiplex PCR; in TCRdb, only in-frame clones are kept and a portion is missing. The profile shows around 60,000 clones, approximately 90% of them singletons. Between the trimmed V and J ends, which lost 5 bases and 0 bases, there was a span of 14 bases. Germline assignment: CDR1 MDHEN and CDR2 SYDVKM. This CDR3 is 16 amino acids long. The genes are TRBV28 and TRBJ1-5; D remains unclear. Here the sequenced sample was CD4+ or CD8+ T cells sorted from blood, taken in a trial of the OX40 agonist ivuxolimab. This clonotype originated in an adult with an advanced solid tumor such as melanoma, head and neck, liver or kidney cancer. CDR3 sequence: CASSLIKGLSNQPQHF. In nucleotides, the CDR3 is TGTGCCAGCAGTCTCATTAAGGGTCTTAGCAATCAGCCCCAGCATTTT.